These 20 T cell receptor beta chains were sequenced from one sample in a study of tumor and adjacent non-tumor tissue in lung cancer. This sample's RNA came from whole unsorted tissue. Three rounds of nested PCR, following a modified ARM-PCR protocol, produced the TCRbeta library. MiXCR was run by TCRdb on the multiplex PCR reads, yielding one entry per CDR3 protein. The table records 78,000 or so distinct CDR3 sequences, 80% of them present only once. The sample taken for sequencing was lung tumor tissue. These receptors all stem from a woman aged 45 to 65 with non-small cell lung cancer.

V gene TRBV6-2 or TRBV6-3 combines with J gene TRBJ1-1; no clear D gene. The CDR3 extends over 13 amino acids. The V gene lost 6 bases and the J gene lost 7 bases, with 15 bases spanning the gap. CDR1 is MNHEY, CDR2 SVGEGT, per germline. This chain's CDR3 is CASRHTVFGEAFF. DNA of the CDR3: TGTGCCAGCAGACACACGGTTTTTGGTGAAGCTTTCTTT.

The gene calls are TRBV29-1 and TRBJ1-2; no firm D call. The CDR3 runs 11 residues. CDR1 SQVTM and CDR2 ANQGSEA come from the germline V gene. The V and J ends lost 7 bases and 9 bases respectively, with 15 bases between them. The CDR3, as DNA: TGCAGCGGTCTGTCGGGGTATAGCTACACCTTC. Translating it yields CSGLSGYSYTF. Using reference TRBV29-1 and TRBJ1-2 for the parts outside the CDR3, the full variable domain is SAVISQKPSRDICQRGTSLTIQCQVDSQVTMMFWYRQQPGQSLTLIATANQGSEATYESGFVIDKFPISRPNLTFSTLTVSNMSPEDSSIYLCSGLSGYSYTFGSGTRLTVV.

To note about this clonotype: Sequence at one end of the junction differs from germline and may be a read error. The CDR3 spells CTSSLSTAEQFF. The CDR3 coding sequence is TGTACCAGCAGCTTAAGTACAGCTGAGCAATTCTTC. V and J are TRBV11-2 and TRBJ2-1; no definite D call. This CDR3 comprises 12 residues. Germline loops: CDR1 SGHAT, CDR2 FQNNGV.

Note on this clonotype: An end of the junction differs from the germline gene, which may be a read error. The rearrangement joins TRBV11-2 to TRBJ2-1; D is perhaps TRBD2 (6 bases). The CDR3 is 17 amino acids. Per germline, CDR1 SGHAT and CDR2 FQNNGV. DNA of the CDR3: TGTGCCAGCATCCCAGAGGGCGGGGCAAGCTCCTACAACGAGCAGTTCTTC. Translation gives CASIPEGGASSYNEQFF. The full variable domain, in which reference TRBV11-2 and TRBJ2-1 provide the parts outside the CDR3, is EAGVAQSPRYKIIEKRQSVAFWCNPISGHATLYWYQQILGQGPKLLIQFQNNGVVDDSQLPKDRFSAERLKGVDSTLKIQPAKLEDSAVYLCASIPEGGASSYNEQFFGPGTRLTVL.

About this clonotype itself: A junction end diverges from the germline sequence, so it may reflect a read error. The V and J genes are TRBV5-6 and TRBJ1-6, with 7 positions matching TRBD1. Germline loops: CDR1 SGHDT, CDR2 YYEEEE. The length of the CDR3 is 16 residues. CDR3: CASSFSNRGLRSPLRF. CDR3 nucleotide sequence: TGTGCCAGCAGTTTCTCCAACAGGGGATTAAGATCACCCCTCCGCTTT.

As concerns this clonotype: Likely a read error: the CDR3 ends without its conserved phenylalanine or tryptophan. The CDR3 sequence is CATSRLAGESGNEQFL. The CDR3 coding sequence is TGTGCCACTTCAAGACTAGCGGGAGAAAGTGGAAATGAGCAGTTCTTA. The chain is built from TRBV10-3 and TRBJ2-1; 12 bases fit TRBD2. Germline lookup yields CDR1 ENHRY and CDR2 SYGVKD. CDR3 length: 16 amino acids. V gave up 10 bases and J gave up 7 bases; unmatched junction bases: 14.

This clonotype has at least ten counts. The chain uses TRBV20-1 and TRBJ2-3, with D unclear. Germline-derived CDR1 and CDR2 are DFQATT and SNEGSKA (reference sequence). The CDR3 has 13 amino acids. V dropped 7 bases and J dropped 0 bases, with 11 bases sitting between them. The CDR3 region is CSEDTPSTDTQYF. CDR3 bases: TGCAGTGAAGATACCCCTAGCACAGATACGCAGTATTTT.

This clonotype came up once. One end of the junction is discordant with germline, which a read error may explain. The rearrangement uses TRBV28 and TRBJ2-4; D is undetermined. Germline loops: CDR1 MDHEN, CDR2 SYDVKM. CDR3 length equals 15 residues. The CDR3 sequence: CASSLSRSTKNIKYF. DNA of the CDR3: TGTGCCAGCAGTTTAAGCAGGAGTACCAAAAACATTAAGTACTTC. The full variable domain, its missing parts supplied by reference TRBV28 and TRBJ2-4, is DVKVTQSSRYLVKRTGEKVFLECVQDMDHENMFWYRQDPGLGLRLIYFSYDVKMKEKGDIPEGYSVSREKKERFSLILESASTNQTSMYLCASSLSRSTKNIKYFGAGTRLSVL.

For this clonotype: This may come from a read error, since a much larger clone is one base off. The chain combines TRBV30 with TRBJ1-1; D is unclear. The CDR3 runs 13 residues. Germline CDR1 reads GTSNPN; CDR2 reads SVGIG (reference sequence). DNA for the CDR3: TGTACCTGGCTGCCCGGGTTTAACACTGAAGCTTTCTTT. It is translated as CTWLPGFNTEAFF.

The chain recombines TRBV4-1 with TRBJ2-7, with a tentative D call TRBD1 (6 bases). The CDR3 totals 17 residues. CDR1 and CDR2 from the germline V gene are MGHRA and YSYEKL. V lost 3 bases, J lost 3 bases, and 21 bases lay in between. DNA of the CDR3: TGCGCCAGCAGCCAGTATGGGGCAATGACAGGAGACTACGAGCAGTACTTC. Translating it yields CASSQYGAMTGDYEQYF.

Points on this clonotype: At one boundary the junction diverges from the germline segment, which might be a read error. In DNA form, the CDR3 reads TGCAGCGTCAAGACTAGCGGGACCTGGGGGGGTGGGCAGCTCTTC. The encoded protein is CSVKTSGTWGGGQLF. This chain links TRBV29-1 with TRBJ2-1, with 11 bases aligning to TRBD2. This CDR3 comprises 15 residues. The germline gives CDR1 SQVTM, CDR2 ANQGSEA.

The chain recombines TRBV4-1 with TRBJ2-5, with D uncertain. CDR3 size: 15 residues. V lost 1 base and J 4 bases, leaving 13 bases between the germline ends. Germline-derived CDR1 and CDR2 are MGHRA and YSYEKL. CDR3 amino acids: CASSQGKGTGETQYF. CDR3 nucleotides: TGCGCCAGCAGCCAAGGGAAGGGAACGGGAGAGACCCAGTACTTC.

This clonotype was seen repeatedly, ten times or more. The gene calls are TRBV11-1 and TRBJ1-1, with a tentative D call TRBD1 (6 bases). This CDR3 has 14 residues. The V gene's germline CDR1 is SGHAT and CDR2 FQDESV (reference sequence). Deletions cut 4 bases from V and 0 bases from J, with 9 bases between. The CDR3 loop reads CASSWTAVNTEAFF. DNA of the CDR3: TGTGCCAGCAGCTGGACAGCTGTGAACACTGAAGCTTTCTTT.

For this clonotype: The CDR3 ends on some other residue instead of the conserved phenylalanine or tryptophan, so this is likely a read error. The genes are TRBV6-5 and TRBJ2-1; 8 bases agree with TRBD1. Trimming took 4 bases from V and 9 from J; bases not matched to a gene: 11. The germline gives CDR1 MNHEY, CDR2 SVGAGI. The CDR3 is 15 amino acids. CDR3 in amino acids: CASSSLTGEAIEQFL. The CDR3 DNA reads TGTGCCAGCAGTTCATTGACAGGGGAAGCAATTGAGCAGTTCCTC.

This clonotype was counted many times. The CDR3 protein is CSARNRDEQFF. The CDR3 DNA reads TGCAGTGCTAGAAACAGGGACGAGCAGTTCTTC. V is TRBV20-1 and J is TRBJ2-1; the D gene is possibly TRBD1 (6 bases). V lost 2 bases, J lost 10 bases, and 9 bases lay in between. The CDR3 consists of 11 residues. Germline V gene sequence: CDR1 DFQATT, CDR2 SNEGSKA (reference sequence).

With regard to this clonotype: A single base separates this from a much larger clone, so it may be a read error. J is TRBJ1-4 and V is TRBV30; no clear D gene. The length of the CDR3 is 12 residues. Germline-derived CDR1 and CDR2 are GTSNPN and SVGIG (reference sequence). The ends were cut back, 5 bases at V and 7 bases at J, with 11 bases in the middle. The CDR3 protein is CAWPQEGEKLFF. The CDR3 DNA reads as TGTGCCTGGCCCCAGGAGGGTGAAAAACTGTTTTTT.

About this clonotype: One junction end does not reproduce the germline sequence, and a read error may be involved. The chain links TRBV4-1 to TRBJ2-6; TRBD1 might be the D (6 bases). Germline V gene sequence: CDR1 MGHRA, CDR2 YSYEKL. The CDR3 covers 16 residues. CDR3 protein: CVSSQKPGAGANVLTF. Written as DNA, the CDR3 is TGCGTCAGCAGTCAAAAACCAGGGGCTGGGGCCAACGTCCTGACTTTC.

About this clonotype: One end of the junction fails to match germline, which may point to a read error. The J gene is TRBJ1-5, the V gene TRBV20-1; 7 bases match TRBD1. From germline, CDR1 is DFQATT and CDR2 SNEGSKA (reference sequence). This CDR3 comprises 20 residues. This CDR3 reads CSTRQPGRTGNSVSNQPQHF. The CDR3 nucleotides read TGCAGTACTAGACAACCCGGACGGACAGGAAATTCAGTTAGCAATCAGCCCCAGCATTTT.

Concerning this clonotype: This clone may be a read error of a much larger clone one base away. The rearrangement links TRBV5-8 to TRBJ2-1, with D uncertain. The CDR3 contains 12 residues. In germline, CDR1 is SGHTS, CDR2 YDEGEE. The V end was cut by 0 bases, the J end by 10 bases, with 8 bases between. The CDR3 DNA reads TGTGCCAGCAGCTTGGGGGTAAGGGAGCAGTTCTTC. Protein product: CASSLGVREQFF.

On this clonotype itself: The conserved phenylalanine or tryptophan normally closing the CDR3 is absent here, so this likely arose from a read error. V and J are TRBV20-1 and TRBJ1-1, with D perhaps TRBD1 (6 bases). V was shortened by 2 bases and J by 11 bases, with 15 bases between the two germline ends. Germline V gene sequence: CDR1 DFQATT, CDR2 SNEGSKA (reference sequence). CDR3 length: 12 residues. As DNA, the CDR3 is TGCAGTGCTAGACTCCGGGACACGGCGGCTTTCCTT. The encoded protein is CSARLRDTAAFL.